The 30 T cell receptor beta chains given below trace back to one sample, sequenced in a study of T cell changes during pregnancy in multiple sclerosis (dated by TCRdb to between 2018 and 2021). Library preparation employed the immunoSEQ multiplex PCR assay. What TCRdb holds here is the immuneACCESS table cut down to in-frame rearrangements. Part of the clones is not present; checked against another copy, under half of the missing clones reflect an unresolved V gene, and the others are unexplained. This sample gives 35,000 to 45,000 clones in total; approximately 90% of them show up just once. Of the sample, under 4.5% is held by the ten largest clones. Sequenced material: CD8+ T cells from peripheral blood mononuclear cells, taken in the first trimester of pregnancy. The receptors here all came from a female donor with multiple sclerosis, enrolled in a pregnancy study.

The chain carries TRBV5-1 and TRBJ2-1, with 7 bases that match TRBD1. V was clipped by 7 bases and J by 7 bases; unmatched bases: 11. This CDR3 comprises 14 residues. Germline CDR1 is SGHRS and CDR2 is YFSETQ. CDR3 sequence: CASVTGAGGNEQFF. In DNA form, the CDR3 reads TGCGCCAGCGTCACAGGGGCAGGGGGTAATGAGCAGTTCTTC.

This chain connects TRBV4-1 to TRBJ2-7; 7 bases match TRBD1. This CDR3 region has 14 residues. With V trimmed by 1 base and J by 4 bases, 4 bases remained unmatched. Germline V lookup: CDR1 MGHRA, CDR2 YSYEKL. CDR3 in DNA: TGCGCCAGCAGCCAAGGGACAGGATATTACGAGCAGTACTTC. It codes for CASSQGTGYYEQYF.

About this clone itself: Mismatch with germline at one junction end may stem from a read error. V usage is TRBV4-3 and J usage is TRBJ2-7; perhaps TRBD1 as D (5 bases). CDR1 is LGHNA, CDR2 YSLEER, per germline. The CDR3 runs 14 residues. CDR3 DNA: TGCCCCAGCAGCCAAGATCCGGACATGATGGAGCAGTACTTC. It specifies CPSSQDPDMMEQYF.

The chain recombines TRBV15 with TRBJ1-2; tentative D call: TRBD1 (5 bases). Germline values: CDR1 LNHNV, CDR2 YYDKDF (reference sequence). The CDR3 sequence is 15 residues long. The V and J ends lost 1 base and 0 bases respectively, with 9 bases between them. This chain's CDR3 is CATSRADSSNYGYTF. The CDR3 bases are TGTGCCACCAGCAGAGCAGACAGCTCTAACTATGGCTACACCTTC.

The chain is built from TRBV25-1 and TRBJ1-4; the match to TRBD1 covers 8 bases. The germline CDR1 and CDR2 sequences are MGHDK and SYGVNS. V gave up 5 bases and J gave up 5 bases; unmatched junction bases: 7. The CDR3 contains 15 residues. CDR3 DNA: TGTGCCAGCAGTACCTTGACAGGGGAGAATGAAAAACTGTTTTTT. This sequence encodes CASSTLTGENEKLFF.

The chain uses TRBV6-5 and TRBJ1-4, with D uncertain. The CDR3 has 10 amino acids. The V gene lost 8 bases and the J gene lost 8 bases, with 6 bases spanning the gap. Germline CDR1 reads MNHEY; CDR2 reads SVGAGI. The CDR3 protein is CASGGEKLFF. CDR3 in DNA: TGTGCCAGCGGAGGGGAAAAACTGTTTTTT.

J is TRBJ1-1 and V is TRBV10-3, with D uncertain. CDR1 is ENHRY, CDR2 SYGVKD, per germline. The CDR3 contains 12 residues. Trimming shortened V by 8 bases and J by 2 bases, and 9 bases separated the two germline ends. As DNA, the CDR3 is TGTGCCATCGCAGGCTACAACACTGAAGCTTTCTTT. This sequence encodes CAIAGYNTEAFF.

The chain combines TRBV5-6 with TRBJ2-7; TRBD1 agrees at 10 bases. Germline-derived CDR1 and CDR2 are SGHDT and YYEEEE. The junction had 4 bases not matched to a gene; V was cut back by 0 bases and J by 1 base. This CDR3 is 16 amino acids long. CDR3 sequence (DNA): TGTGCCAGCAGCTTGGGCAGGGGACAGGGGTCCTACGAGCAGTACTTC. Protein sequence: CASSLGRGQGSYEQYF.

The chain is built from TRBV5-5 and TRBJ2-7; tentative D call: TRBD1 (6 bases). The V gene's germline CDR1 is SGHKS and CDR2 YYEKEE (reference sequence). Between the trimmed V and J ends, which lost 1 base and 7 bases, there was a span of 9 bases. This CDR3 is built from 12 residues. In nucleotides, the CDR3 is TGTGCCAGCAGCTTGTCAGGGGAAGAGCAGTACTTC. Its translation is CASSLSGEEQYF.

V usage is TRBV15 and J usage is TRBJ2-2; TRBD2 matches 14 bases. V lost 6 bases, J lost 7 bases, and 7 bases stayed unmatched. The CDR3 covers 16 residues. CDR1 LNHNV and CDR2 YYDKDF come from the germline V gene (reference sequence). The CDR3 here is CATSRTSGGKGGELFF. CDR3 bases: TGTGCCACCAGTAGGACTAGCGGGGGGAAAGGCGGGGAGCTGTTTTTT.

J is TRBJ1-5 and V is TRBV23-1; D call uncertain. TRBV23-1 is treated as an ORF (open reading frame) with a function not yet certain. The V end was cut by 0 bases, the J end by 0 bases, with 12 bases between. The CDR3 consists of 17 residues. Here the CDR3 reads CASSQSGSMYSNQPQHF. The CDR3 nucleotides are TGCGCCAGCAGTCAATCGGGCAGCATGTATAGCAATCAGCCCCAGCATTTT.

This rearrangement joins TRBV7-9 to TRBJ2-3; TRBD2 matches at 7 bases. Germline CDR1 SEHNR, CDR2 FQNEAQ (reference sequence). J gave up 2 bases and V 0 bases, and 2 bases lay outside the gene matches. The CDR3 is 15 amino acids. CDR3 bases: TGTGCCAGCAGCTTAGCGGGGGGGTCCACAGATACGCAGTATTTT. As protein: CASSLAGGSTDTQYF.

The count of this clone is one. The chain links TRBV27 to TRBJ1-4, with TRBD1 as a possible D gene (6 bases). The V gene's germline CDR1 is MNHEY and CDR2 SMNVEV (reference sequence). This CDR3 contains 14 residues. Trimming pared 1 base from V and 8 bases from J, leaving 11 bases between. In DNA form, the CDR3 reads TGTGCCAGCAGTTTATTCCACAGGGAAGAAAAACTGTTTTTT. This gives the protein CASSLFHREEKLFF.

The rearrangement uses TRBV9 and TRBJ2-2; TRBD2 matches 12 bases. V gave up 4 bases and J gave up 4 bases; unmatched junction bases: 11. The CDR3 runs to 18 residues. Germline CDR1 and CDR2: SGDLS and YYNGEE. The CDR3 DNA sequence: TGTGCCAGCAGCTCCCGACTAGCGGGGGCCGCCGGCACCGGGGAGCTGTTTTTT. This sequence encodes CASSSRLAGAAGTGELFF.

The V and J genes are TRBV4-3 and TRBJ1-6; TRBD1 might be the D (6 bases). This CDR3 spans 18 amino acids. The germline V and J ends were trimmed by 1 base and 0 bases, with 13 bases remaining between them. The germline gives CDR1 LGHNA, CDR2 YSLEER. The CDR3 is CASSQGTGIRSYNSPLHF. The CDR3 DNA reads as TGCGCCAGCAGCCAAGGCACAGGGATACGCTCCTATAATTCACCCCTCCACTTT.

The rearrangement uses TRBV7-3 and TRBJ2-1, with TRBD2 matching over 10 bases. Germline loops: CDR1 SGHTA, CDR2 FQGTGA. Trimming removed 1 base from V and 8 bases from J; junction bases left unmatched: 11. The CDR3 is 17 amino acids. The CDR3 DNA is TGTGCCAGCAGCTTAAACCCAGGGGAGCGGGGGGGATATGAGCAGTTCTTC. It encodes CASSLNPGERGGYEQFF.

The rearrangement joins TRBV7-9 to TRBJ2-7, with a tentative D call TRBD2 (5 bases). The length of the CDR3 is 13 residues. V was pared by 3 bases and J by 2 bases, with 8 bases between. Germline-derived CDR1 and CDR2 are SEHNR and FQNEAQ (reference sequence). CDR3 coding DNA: TGTGCCAGCAGCTTTCCGGGGACCTACGAGCAGTACTTC. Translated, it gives CASSFPGTYEQYF.

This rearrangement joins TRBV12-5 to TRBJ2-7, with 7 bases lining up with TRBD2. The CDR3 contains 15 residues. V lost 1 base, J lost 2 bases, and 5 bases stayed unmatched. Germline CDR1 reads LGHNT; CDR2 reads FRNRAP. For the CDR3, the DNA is TGTGCTAGTGGTTTGGGAACTAGCGCCGCCTACGAGCAGTACTTC. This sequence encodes CASGLGTSAAYEQYF.

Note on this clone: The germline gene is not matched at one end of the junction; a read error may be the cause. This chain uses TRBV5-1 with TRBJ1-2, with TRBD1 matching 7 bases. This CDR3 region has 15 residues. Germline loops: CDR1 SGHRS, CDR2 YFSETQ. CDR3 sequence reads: CASTLEAGGLYGYTF. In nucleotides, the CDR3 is TGCGCCAGCACCTTGGAGGCAGGGGGTCTTTATGGCTACACCTTC. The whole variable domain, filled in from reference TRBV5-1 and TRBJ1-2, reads KAGVTQTPRYLIKTRGQQVTLSCSPISGHRSVSWYQQTPGQGLQFLFEYFSETQRNKGNFPGRFSGRQFSNSRSEMNVSTLELGDSALYLCASTLEAGGLYGYTFGSGTRLTVV.

This chain's CDR3 is CASSLQGTEAFF. The CDR3 bases are TGTGCCAGCAGCTTACAGGGAACTGAAGCTTTCTTT. This chain joins TRBV5-6 and TRBJ1-1; weak D call: TRBD1 (6 bases). The CDR3 spans 12 residues. V dropped 2 bases and J dropped 5 bases, with 7 bases sitting between them. CDR1 is SGHDT, CDR2 YYEEEE, per germline.

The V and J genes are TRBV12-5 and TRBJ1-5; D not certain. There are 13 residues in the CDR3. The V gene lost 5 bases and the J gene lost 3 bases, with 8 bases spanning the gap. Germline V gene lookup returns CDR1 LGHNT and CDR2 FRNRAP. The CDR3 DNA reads TGTGCTAGTGGTCCCACAGTCAATCAGCCCCAGCATTTT. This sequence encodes CASGPTVNQPQHF.

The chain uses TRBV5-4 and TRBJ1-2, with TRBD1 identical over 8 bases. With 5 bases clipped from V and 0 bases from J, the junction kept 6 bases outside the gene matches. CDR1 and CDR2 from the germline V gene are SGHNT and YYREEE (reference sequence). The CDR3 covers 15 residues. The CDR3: CASSLRGRPNYGYTF. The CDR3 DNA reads TGTGCCAGCAGTCTCAGGGGGCGCCCTAACTATGGCTACACCTTC.

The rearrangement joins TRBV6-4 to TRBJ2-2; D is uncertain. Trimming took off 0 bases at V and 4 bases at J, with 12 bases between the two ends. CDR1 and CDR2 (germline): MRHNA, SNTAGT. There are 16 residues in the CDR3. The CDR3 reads CASSDSSQPTTGELFF. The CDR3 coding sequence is TGTGCCAGCAGTGACTCTTCACAGCCAACCACCGGGGAGCTGTTTTTT.

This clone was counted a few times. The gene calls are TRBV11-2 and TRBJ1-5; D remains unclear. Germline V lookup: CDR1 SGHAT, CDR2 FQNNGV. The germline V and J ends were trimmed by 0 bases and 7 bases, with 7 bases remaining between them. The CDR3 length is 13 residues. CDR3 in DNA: TGTGCCAGCAGCTTAGATGGCTGGCAGCCCCAGCATTTT. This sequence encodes CASSLDGWQPQHF.

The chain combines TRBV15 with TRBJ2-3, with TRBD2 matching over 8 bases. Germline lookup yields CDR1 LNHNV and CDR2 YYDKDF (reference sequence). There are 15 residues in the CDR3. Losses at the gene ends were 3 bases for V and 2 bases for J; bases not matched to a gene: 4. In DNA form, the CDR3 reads TGTGCCACCAGCAGCCAGCGGGGGAACACAGATACGCAGTATTTT. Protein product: CATSSQRGNTDTQYF.

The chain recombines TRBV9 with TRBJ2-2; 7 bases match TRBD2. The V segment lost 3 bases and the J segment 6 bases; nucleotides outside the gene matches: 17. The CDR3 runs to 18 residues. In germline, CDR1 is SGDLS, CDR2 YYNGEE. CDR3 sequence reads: CASSDEAGRAGEAGELFF. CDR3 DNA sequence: TGTGCCAGCAGCGATGAGGCAGGGCGGGCGGGAGAAGCCGGGGAGCTGTTTTTT.

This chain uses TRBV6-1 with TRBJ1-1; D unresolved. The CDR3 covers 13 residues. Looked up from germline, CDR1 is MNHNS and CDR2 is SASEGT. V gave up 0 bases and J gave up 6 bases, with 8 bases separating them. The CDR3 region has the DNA TGTGCCAGCAGTGAAGCGGCCGGAGCTGAAGCTTTCTTT. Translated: CASSEAAGAEAFF.

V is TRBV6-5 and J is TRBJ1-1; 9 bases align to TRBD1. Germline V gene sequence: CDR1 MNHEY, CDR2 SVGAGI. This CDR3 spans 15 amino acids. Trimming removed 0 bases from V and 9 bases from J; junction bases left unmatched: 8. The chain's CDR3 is CASSYSKGTGLKAFF. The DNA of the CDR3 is TGTGCCAGCAGTTACTCGAAGGGGACAGGGCTTAAAGCTTTCTTT.

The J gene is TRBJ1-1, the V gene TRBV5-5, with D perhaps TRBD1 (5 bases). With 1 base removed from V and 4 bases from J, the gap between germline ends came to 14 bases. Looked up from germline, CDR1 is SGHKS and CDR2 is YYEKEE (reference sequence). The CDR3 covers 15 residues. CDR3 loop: CASSLLRGDPTEAFF. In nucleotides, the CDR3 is TGTGCCAGCAGCTTGTTGCGGGGGGACCCCACTGAAGCTTTCTTT.

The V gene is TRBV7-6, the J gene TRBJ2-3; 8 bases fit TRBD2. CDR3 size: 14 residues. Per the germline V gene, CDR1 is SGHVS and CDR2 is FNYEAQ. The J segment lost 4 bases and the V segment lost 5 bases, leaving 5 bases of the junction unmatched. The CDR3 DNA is TGTGCCAGCAGCCTAGAAGCGGGGGCAGATACGCAGTATTTT. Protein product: CASSLEAGADTQYF.